A single sample gave rise to the 18 T cell receptor beta chains below, sequenced in a study of response to subunit inactivated influenza vaccine. TCRdb ran MiXCR on the RT-PCR reads and lists one entry per CDR3 protein. The profile shows about 540,000 distinct CDR3 sequences, around 21% of them singletons. These sequences were also reported in another study, on T cells expressing NK-cell markers. That paper adds: A 5'RACE template switching approach incorporating UMIs was used to make TCR beta cDNA.

The sequenced sample was CD4+ T cells sorted from PBMCs, obtained 11 to 12 days after vaccination. Receptor source: a man aged 50-59 years who received an inactivated influenza vaccine.

V usage is TRBV12-3 or TRBV12-4 and J usage is TRBJ2-1, with TRBD1 matching 7 bases. The V and J ends lost 4 bases and 12 bases, in that order; junction bases with no gene match: 12. CDR3 length equals 14 residues. The DNA for the CDR3 is TGTGCCAGCAGTTGGGGACAGTCACCTTCGGGGCAGTTCTTC. Amino acid sequence: CASSWGQSPSGQFF.

This clonotype was counted only a few times. The chain uses TRBV7-2 and TRBJ2-7; the D call may be TRBD1 or TRBD2 (5 bases each). The V gene's germline CDR1 is SGHTA and CDR2 FQGNSA. V dropped 5 bases and J dropped 1 base, with 12 bases sitting between them. The CDR3 extends over 14 amino acids. The CDR3 here is CASSDPGTSYEQYF. Written as DNA, the CDR3 is TGTGCCAGCAGCGACCCCGGGACGTCCTACGAGCAGTACTTC.

The rearrangement links TRBV6-5 to TRBJ1-2; D is undetermined. The CDR3 extends over 15 amino acids. The V and J ends lost 0 bases and 0 bases respectively, with 8 bases between them. Looked up from germline, CDR1 is MNHEY and CDR2 is SVGAGI. In DNA form, the CDR3 reads TGTGCCAGCAGTTACTCTTCAGGTGCTAACTATGGCTACACCTTC. As protein: CASSYSSGANYGYTF.

This clonotype has a handful of counts. This chain joins TRBV5-1 and TRBJ2-7; a possible D gene is TRBD1 (6 bases). V lost 0 bases, J lost 3 bases, and 10 bases lay in between. The length of the CDR3 is 14 residues. CDR1 is SGHRS, CDR2 YFSETQ, per germline. CDR3 in amino acids: CASSLDSRGYEQYF. The CDR3 nucleotides are TGCGCCAGCAGCTTGGATTCCAGGGGCTACGAGCAGTACTTC.

This chain links TRBV7-2 with TRBJ2-7, with D tentatively TRBD1 (5 bases). This CDR3 is built from 13 residues. Germline V gene data show CDR1 as SGHTA and CDR2 as FQGNSA. Trimming took off 5 bases at V and 5 bases at J, with 13 bases between the two ends. The CDR3 DNA reads as TGTGCCAGCAGCACCAGGACACCCGACGAGCAGTACTTC. Encoded protein: CASSTRTPDEQYF.

The rearrangement links TRBV20-1 to TRBJ2-1; D remains unclear. The germline gives CDR1 DFQATT, CDR2 SNEGSKA (reference sequence). This CDR3 comprises 14 residues. V was clipped by 7 bases and J by 0 bases, with 13 bases between them. For the CDR3, the DNA is TGCAGTGTTAAGACATTCGACTCCTACAATGAGCAGTTCTTC. It specifies CSVKTFDSYNEQFF.

In this sample, this clonotype turned up a few times. This sequence joins TRBV20-1 and TRBJ2-3; no reliable D call. Trimming took off 5 bases at V and 4 bases at J, with 28 bases between the two ends. This CDR3 contains 18 residues. In germline, CDR1 is DFQATT, CDR2 SNEGSKA (reference sequence). CDR3 in amino acids: CSAQNPRTRTGSADTQYF. The CDR3 nucleotides read TGCAGTGCTCAAAACCCCCGGACCAGGACGGGCTCTGCAGATACGCAGTATTTT.

This clonotype was seen only a few times. This chain joins TRBV2 and TRBJ2-1; D is undetermined. CDR1 and CDR2 (germline): SNHLY, FYNNEI. V was trimmed by 5 bases and J by 8 bases, leaving 7 bases between them. The length of the CDR3 is 11 residues. The CDR3 is CASSPLYEQFF. The CDR3 DNA sequence: TGTGCCAGCAGTCCCCTCTATGAGCAGTTCTTC.

This clonotype was recorded at least ten times. The DNA for the CDR3 is TGCAGCGTTAGGTTGACCATCAGATACGACAATGAGCAGTTCTTC. It yields the protein CSVRLTIRYDNEQFF. The V gene is TRBV29-1, the J gene TRBJ2-1; D not certain. CDR3 size: 15 residues. Trimming cost V 5 bases and J 5 bases, with 19 bases left between them. Germline V CDR1 and CDR2: SQVTM, ANQGSEA.

Remarks on this clonotype: Just one base apart from a much larger clone, this may be a read error. The CDR3 spells CASSHPRGETQYF. CDR3 sequence (DNA): TGTGCCAGCAGCCACCCCCGAGGGGAGACCCAGTACTTC. The chain has TRBV7-9 and TRBJ2-5, with a tentative D call TRBD2 (5 bases). The V end lost 5 bases, the J end lost 5 bases, and 12 bases lay between the germline ends. The length of the CDR3 is 13 residues. Per the germline V gene, CDR1 is SEHNR and CDR2 is FQNEAQ (reference sequence).

J is TRBJ2-1 and V is TRBV20-1; 11 bases are a match to TRBD2. Trimming removed 5 bases from V and 7 bases from J; junction bases left unmatched: 7. Germline values: CDR1 DFQATT, CDR2 SNEGSKA (reference sequence). CDR3 length: 14 amino acids. The CDR3 sequence: CSAVAGGVRNEQFF. The CDR3 DNA sequence: TGCAGTGCTGTAGCGGGAGGGGTTCGGAATGAGCAGTTCTTC.

This clonotype was seen a few times. V gene TRBV18 combines with J gene TRBJ2-5; 9 positions match TRBD1. J was trimmed by 2 bases and V by 3 bases; bases with no gene match: 7. This CDR3 has 16 amino acids. The germline gives CDR1 KGHSH, CDR2 LQKENI. CDR3 protein: CASSPGQGKRQETQYF. The CDR3 region has the DNA TGTGCCAGCTCACCCGGACAGGGGAAGAGGCAAGAGACCCAGTACTTC.

The chain carries TRBV27 and TRBJ1-6, with a possible D match to TRBD1 (5 bases). CDR1 and CDR2 (germline): MNHEY, SMNVEV (reference sequence). This CDR3 has 15 residues. V was shortened by 6 bases and J by 7 bases, with 16 bases between the two germline ends. The CDR3 sequence is CASSPGTSGNSPLHF. CDR3 sequence (DNA): TGTGCCAGCAGCCCCGGGACTTCGGGGAATTCACCCCTCCACTTT.

This clonotype was observed a handful of times. The chain recombines TRBV7-8 with TRBJ1-5, with D tentatively TRBD1 (5 bases). Germline V gene sequence: CDR1 SGHVS, CDR2 FQNEAQ. The CDR3 runs to 16 residues. Trimming cost V 5 bases and J 0 bases, with 14 bases left between them. The CDR3 is CASSPGRASSNQPQHF. DNA for the CDR3: TGTGCCAGCAGCCCGGGACGGGCAAGTAGCAATCAGCCCCAGCATTTT.

This chain links TRBV7-3 with TRBJ2-3; a weak D match, TRBD2 (6 bases). Per germline, CDR1 SGHTA and CDR2 FQGTGA. The CDR3 consists of 16 residues. Trimming took 4 bases from V and 0 from J, leaving 14 bases between them. CDR3 nucleotide sequence: TGTGCCAGCAGCTGGGGGTCGCGGGGAAGCACAGATACGCAGTATTTT. This translates into CASSWGSRGSTDTQYF.

The chain carries TRBV3-1 and TRBJ2-1; 13 bases are shared with TRBD2. Germline lookup yields CDR1 LGHDT and CDR2 YNNKEL (reference sequence). The CDR3 is made up of 19 amino acids. Trimming cost V 5 bases and J 0 bases; bases outside gene matches: 10. The CDR3 DNA follows: TGTGCCAGCAGCAATGGACTAGCGGGGGTTCTTAGCTCCTACAATGAGCAGTTCTTC. Translating it yields CASSNGLAGVLSSYNEQFF.

A few counts support this clonotype. J is TRBJ2-6 and V is TRBV4-1; D gene uncertain. Per germline, CDR1 MGHRA and CDR2 YSYEKL. The V end was cut by 1 base, the J end by 0 bases, with 10 bases between. CDR3 length: 17 amino acids. CDR3 sequence reads: CASSQAGGVSGANVLTF. As DNA, the CDR3 is TGCGCCAGCAGCCAAGCGGGCGGAGTCTCTGGGGCCAACGTCCTGACTTTC.

The chain employs TRBV2 and TRBJ2-2, with D unclear. Trimming cost V 5 bases and J 6 bases, with 10 bases left between them. The germline V gene has CDR1 SNHLY and CDR2 FYNNEI. The CDR3 spans 13 residues. CDR3 DNA: TGTGCCAGCAGTTTTACCAATTCCGGGGAGCTGTTTTTT. As protein: CASSFTNSGELFF.